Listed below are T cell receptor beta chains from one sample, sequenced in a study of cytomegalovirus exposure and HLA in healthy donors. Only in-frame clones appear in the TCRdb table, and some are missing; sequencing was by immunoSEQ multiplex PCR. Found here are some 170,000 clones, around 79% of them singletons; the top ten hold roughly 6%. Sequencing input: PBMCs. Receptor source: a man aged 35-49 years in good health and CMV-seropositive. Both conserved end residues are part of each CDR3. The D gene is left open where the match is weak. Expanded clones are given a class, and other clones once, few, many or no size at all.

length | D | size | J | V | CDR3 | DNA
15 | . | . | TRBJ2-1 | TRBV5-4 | CASTAPSRPGNEQFF | TGTGCCAGCACAGCTCCGTCCAGGCCCGGCAATGAGCAGTTCTTC
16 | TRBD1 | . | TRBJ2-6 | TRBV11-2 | CASSSNPGQSANGLTF | TGTGCCAGCAGCTCCAACCCGGGACAGTCGGCCAACGGCCTGACTTTC
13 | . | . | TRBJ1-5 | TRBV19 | CASSIDPDQPQHF | TGTGCCAGTAGTATAGACCCGGATCAGCCCCAGCATTTT
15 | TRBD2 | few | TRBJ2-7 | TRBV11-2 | CASSYLAGQGYEQYF | TGTGCCAGCAGCTATTTAGCGGGGCAGGGTTACGAGCAGTACTTC
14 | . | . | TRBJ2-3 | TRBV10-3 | CAISEWSSTDTQYF | TGTGCCATCAGTGAGTGGAGCAGCACAGATACGCAGTATTTT
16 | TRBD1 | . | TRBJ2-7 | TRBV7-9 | CASRAGGSLSPGEQYF | TGTGCCAGCAGAGCAGGGGGCAGTTTATCGCCGGGGGAGCAGTACTTC
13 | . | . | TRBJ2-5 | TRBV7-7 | CASSLATQETQYF | TGTGCTAGCAGCTTAGCCACTCAAGAGACCCAGTACTTC
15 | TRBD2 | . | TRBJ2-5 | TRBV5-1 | CASSLGVAGIETQYF | TGCGCCAGCAGCTTGGGGGTAGCGGGAATCGAGACCCAGTACTTC
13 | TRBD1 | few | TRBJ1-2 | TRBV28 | CATTDRAYYGYTF | TGTGCCACCACCGACAGGGCTTACTATGGCTACACCTTC
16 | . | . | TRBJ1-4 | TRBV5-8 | CASSFFQGATNEKLFF | TGTGCCAGCAGCTTCTTTCAAGGAGCAACTAATGAAAAACTGTTTTTT
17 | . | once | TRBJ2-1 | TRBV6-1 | CASSGQTGTPTTNEQFF | TGTGCCAGCAGTGGACAAACCGGGACACCAACTACAAATGAGCAGTTCTTC
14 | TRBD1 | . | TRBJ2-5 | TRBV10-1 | CASSEPDRRETQYF | TGCGCCAGCAGTGAGCCGGACAGGCGAGAGACCCAGTACTTC
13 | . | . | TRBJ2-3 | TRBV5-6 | CASSYSSTDTQYF | TGTGCCAGCAGCTACAGTAGCACAGATACGCAGTATTTT
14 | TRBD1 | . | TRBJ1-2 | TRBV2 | CAGIRDRGSEGYTF | TGTGCCGGCATCCGGGACAGGGGTTCTGAAGGCTACACCTTC
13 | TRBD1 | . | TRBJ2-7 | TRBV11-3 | CASSLGSGGRQYF | TGTGCCAGCAGCTTAGGTTCAGGGGGAAGGCAGTACTTC
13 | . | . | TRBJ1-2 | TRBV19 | CASSSQVLYGYTF | TGTGCCAGTAGTAGCCAGGTCCTATATGGCTACACCTTC
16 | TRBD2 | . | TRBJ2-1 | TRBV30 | CAWSVISGRSGNEQFF | TGTGCCTGGAGCGTAATCAGCGGGAGATCAGGCAATGAGCAGTTCTTC
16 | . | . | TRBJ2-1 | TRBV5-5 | CASSLVQATAYNEQFF | TGTGCCAGCAGCTTGGTCCAGGCCACTGCCTACAATGAGCAGTTCTTC